Each of the 19 T cell receptor beta chains below was sequenced from the same sample in a study of beta chain features in type 1 diabetes. General observations from the study: In all four CD4+ subsets, TCRB CDR3 length was significantly, moderately reduced in type 1 diabetes.

Isolated RNA was reverse transcribed in full, so expressed TCRB transcripts were sequenced. Repertoires were generated with immunoSEQ multiplex PCR, while TCRdb's copy carries only in-frame clones and drops some. The sample gives a few hundred thousand clones, around 24% of which show up once; 0.012% is in the top ten. Their recognized antigens are unknown. Source material: naive CD4+ T cells from blood. The receptors were gathered from a woman younger than 45 with type 1 diabetes.

The V and J genes are TRBV29-1 and TRBJ2-1, with D perhaps matching TRBD2 (5 bases). The CDR3 is 14 amino acids. The germline V gene encodes CDR1 SQVTM and CDR2 ANQGSEA. Trimming removed 7 bases from V and 7 bases from J, with 20 bases in between. The CDR3 nucleotides are TGCAGCGGAGACGGACTGACGCCTCGGAATGAGCAGTTCTTC. Residues: CSGDGLTPRNEQFF.

This clone was found a few times. The CDR3 DNA is TGCGCCAGCAGCATGGACAGGGAATCAGATACGCAGTATTTT. This encodes CASSMDRESDTQYF. This chain joins TRBV5-1 and TRBJ2-3; the match to TRBD1 covers 8 bases. V shed 4 bases and J 4 bases; nucleotides not matched to a gene: 5. This CDR3 spans 14 amino acids. The V gene's germline CDR1 is SGHRS and CDR2 YFSETQ.

J is TRBJ2-2 and V is TRBV4-2, with D tentatively TRBD1 (5 bases). Germline V gives CDR1 LGHNA, CDR2 YNFKEQ. CDR3 length: 16 amino acids. The V end lost 1 base, the J end lost 1 base, and 10 bases lay between the germline ends. CDR3 bases: TGTGCCAGCAGCCAAGTAACAGGCGTGAACACCGGGGAGCTGTTTTTT. This encodes CASSQVTGVNTGELFF.

The chain recombines TRBV4-1 with TRBJ1-5; no definite D call. V was cut by 4 bases and J by 5 bases, with 9 bases left in between. Germline V gives CDR1 MGHRA, CDR2 YSYEKL. This CDR3 spans 13 amino acids. The CDR3 region is CASSRQFDQPQHF. The CDR3 nucleotides read TGCGCCAGCAGCCGGCAGTTCGATCAGCCCCAGCATTTT.

The gene calls are TRBV7-3 and TRBJ2-2, with a weak D call TRBD2 (6 bases). The CDR3 covers 15 residues. V was pared by 2 bases and J by 5 bases, with 12 bases between. Germline CDR1 SGHTA, CDR2 FQGTGA. The CDR3 loop reads CASSLLAGRTGELFF. CDR3 nucleotide sequence: TGTGCCAGCAGCTTACTGGCGGGAAGAACCGGGGAGCTGTTTTTT.

This rearrangement joins TRBV30 to TRBJ2-5; perhaps TRBD2 as D (6 bases). The ends were cut back, 3 bases at V and 2 bases at J, with 13 bases in the middle. CDR3 size: 14 residues. Germline V lookup: CDR1 GTSNPN, CDR2 SVGIG (reference sequence). Written as DNA, the CDR3 is TGTGCCTGGAGCCCTAGCGTAATACAAGAGACCCAGTACTTC. Amino acids: CAWSPSVIQETQYF.

The V call is TRBV30, the J call TRBJ2-7, with 10 bases fitting TRBD2. Trimming took 2 bases from V and 3 from J; bases not matched to a gene: 4. Germline V gene sequence: CDR1 GTSNPN, CDR2 SVGIG (reference sequence). The CDR3 is made up of 14 amino acids. CDR3 DNA sequence: TGTGCCTGGAGTCCCGGGACTAGCGTCTACGAGCAGTACTTC. Its protein product is CAWSPGTSVYEQYF.

This chain links TRBV30 with TRBJ1-4, with TRBD1 identical over 7 bases. Looked up from germline, CDR1 is GTSNPN and CDR2 is SVGIG (reference sequence). The CDR3 runs 16 residues. The V and J ends lost 3 bases and 0 bases, in that order; junction bases with no gene match: 7. The CDR3 DNA reads as TGTGCCTGGAGCCAGAGGGGGCGACCAACTAATGAAAAACTGTTTTTT. This translates into CAWSQRGRPTNEKLFF.

The CDR3 reads CASSQEGQRREQFF. The CDR3 nucleotides read TGCGCCAGCAGCCAAGAGGGACAAAGGAGAGAGCAGTTCTTC. The gene calls are TRBV4-1 and TRBJ2-1, with TRBD1 as a possible D gene (6 bases). The V gene lost 0 bases and the J gene lost 10 bases, with 13 bases spanning the gap. This CDR3 comprises 14 residues. Germline values: CDR1 MGHRA, CDR2 YSYEKL.

This rearrangement joins TRBV5-1 to TRBJ1-1, with D tentatively TRBD1 (6 bases). Per germline, CDR1 SGHRS and CDR2 YFSETQ. Trimming left V 2 bases short and J 6 bases short, with 17 bases between. CDR3 length equals 15 residues. CDR3 nucleotides: TGCGCCAGCAGCTTAGTCTCAGGGGACGTTCCTGAAGCTTTCTTT. Translating it yields CASSLVSGDVPEAFF.

This rearrangement joins TRBV29-1 to TRBJ1-1; D remains unclear. Germline V gene lookup returns CDR1 SQVTM and CDR2 ANQGSEA. V lost 3 bases and J lost 8, with 13 bases in between. The CDR3 totals 12 residues. This CDR3 is CSVDGWVREAFF. The CDR3 DNA reads TGCAGCGTTGACGGGTGGGTGCGGGAAGCTTTCTTT.

V usage is TRBV27 and J usage is TRBJ1-5; D is undetermined. Germline lookup yields CDR1 MNHEY and CDR2 SMNVEV (reference sequence). The CDR3 extends over 13 amino acids. Deletions cut 0 bases from V and 7 bases from J, with 7 bases between. CDR3 residues: CASSLSIRQPQHF. DNA for the CDR3: TGTGCCAGCAGTTTATCGATCAGGCAGCCCCAGCATTTT.

The chain carries TRBV5-8 and TRBJ2-5, with D possibly matching TRBD2 (6 bases). The CDR3 length is 14 residues. Trimming left V 1 base short and J 5 bases short, with 12 bases between. Germline V gene data show CDR1 as SGHTS and CDR2 as YDEGEE. The CDR3 DNA sequence: TGTGCCAGCAGCTTGATCCTAGCGAGGGAGACCCAGTACTTC. Protein product: CASSLILARETQYF.

A few counts support this clone. The rearrangement links TRBV29-1 to TRBJ2-1, with 14 positions matching TRBD2. Losses at the gene ends were 7 bases for V and 3 bases for J; bases not matched to a gene: 5. The CDR3 has 15 residues. Germline values: CDR1 SQVTM, CDR2 ANQGSEA. The CDR3 DNA sequence: TGCAGCGGAGGGACTAGCGGGAGAATCTACAATGAGCAGTTCTTC. Translated, it gives CSGGTSGRIYNEQFF.

This rearrangement joins TRBV5-4 to TRBJ1-4, with TRBD1 matching over 9 bases. The ends lost 4 bases at V and 8 bases at J; junction bases unmatched: 9. Germline-derived CDR1 and CDR2 are SGHNT and YYREEE (reference sequence). The CDR3 is 15 residues long. The DNA for the CDR3 is TGTGCCAGCAGCCGGGCAGGGACAGGGCGCGAAAAACTGTTTTTT. Translated: CASSRAGTGREKLFF. The entire variable domain, with the rest obtained from reference TRBV5-4 and TRBJ1-4, is as follows: ETGVTQSPTHLIKTRGQQVTLRCSSQSGHNTVSWYQQALGQGPQFIFQYYREEENGRGNFPPRFSGLQFPNYSSELNVNALELDDSALYLCASSRAGTGREKLFFGSGTQLSVL.

V and J are TRBV29-1 and TRBJ2-5; the D is unclear. Germline V gene lookup returns CDR1 SQVTM and CDR2 ANQGSEA. V lost 3 bases, J lost 4 bases, and 6 bases lay in between. This CDR3 has 11 amino acids. The CDR3 is CSVEERETQYF. The CDR3 nucleotides read TGCAGCGTTGAGGAGAGAGAGACCCAGTACTTC.

J is TRBJ2-7 and V is TRBV5-1, with D perhaps matching TRBD1 (6 bases). Per germline, CDR1 SGHRS and CDR2 YFSETQ. Trimming took off 4 bases at V and 6 bases at J, with 17 bases between the two ends. CDR3 length: 14 residues. CDR3 sequence reads: CASSPKAGAVEQYF. Here the CDR3 DNA reads TGCGCCAGCAGCCCCAAAGCAGGGGCGGTCGAGCAGTACTTC. The variable domain in full, with the rest retrieved from reference TRBV5-1 and TRBJ2-7, is KAGVTQTPRYLIKTRGQQVTLSCSPISGHRSVSWYQQTPGQGLQFLFEYFSETQRNKGNFPGRFSGRQFSNSRSEMNVSTLELGDSALYLCASSPKAGAVEQYFGPGTRLTVT.

This clone was detected a few times. The V and J genes are TRBV30 and TRBJ2-5; D is uncertain. The V and J ends lost 0 bases and 4 bases respectively, with 9 bases between them. The germline CDR1 and CDR2 sequences are GTSNPN and SVGIG (reference sequence). The CDR3 spans 13 residues. In DNA form, the CDR3 reads TGTGCCTGGAGTGTACGGTTTATAGAGACCCAGTACTTC. Translation: CAWSVRFIETQYF.

The chain carries TRBV29-1 and TRBJ2-7; D might be TRBD1 (5 bases). The ends were cut back, 3 bases at V and 3 bases at J, with 9 bases in the middle. Germline-derived CDR1 and CDR2 are SQVTM and ANQGSEA. CDR3 length equals 12 residues. The CDR3 here is CSVEDKDYEQYF. The CDR3 region has the DNA TGCAGCGTTGAGGACAAGGACTACGAGCAGTACTTC.